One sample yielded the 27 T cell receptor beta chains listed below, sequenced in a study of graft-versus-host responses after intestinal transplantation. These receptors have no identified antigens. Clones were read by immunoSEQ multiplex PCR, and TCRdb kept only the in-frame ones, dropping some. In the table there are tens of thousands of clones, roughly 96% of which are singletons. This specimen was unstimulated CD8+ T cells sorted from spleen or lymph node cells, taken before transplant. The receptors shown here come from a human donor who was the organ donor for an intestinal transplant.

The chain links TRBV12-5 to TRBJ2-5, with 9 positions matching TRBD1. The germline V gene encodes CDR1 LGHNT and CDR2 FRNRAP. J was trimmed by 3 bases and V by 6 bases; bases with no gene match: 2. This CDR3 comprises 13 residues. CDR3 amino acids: CASGGDREETQYF. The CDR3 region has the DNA TGTGCTAGTGGGGGGGACAGGGAAGAGACCCAGTACTTC.

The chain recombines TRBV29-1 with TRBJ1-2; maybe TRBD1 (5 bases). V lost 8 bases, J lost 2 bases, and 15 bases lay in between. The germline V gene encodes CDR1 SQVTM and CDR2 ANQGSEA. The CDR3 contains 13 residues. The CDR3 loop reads CSTRGDENYGYTF. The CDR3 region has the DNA TGCAGCACGCGGGGGGACGAAAACTATGGCTACACCTTC.

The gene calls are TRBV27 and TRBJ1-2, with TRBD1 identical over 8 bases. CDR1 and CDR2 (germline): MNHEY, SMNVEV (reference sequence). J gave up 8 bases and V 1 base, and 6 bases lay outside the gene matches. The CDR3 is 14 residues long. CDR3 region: CASSLYQGAEGYTF. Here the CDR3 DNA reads TGTGCCAGCAGTTTATACCAGGGGGCGGAGGGCTACACCTTC.

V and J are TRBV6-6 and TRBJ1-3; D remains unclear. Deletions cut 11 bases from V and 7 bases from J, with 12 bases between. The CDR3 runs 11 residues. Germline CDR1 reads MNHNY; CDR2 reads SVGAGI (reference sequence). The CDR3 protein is CAGRNGNTIYF. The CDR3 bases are TGTGCCGGACGTAATGGGAACACCATATATTTT.

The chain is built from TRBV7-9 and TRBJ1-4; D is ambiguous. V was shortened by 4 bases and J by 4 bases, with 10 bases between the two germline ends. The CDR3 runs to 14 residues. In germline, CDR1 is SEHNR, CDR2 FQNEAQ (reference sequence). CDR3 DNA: TGTGCCAGCAGCTCCGAGCGGATTAATGAAAAACTGTTTTTT. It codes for CASSSERINEKLFF.

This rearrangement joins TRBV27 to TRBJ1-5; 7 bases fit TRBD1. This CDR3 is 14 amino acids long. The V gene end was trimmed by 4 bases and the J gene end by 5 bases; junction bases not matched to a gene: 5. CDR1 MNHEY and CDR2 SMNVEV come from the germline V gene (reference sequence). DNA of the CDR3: TGTGCCAGCAGTTCATACACAGGGGATCAGCCCCAGCATTTT. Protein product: CASSSYTGDQPQHF.

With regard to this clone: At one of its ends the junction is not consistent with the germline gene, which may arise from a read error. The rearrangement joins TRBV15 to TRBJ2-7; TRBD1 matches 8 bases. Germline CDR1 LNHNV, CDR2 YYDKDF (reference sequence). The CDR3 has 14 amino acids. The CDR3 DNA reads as TGTGTCACCAGCAGCCCTGGACAGGGTGGCGAGCAGTACTTC. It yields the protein CVTSSPGQGGEQYF. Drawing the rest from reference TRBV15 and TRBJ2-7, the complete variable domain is DAMVIQNPRYQVTQFGKPVTLSCSQTLNHNVMYWYQQKSSQAPKLLFHYYDKDFNNEADTPDNFQSRRPNTSFCFLDIRSPGLGDTAMYLCVTSSPGQGGEQYFGPGTRLTVT.

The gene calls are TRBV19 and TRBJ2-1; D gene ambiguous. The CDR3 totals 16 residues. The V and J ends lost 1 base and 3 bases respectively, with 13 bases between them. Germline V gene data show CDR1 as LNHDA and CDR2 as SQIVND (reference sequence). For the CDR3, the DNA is TGTGCCAGTAGTATAGTCGAGTTCCCTCACTACAATGAGCAGTTCTTC. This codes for CASSIVEFPHYNEQFF.

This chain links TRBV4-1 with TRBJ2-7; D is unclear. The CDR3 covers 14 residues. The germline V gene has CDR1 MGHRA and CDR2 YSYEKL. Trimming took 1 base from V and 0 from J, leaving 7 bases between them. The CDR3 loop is CASSQGAGSYEQYF. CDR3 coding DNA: TGCGCCAGCAGCCAAGGGGCTGGCTCCTACGAGCAGTACTTC.

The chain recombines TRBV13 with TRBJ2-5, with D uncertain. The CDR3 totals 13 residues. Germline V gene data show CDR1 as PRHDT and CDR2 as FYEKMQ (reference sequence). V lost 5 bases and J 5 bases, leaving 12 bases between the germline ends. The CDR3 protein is CASSPYGSETQYF. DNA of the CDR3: TGTGCCAGCAGCCCCTACGGTTCCGAGACCCAGTACTTC.

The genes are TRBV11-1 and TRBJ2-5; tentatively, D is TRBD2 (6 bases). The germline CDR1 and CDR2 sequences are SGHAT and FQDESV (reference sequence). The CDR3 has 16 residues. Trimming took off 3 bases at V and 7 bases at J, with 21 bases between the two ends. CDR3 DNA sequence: TGTGCCAGCAGCTTGATTAGCGGCGGGTCGGGTTGGACCCAGTACTTC. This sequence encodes CASSLISGGSGWTQYF.

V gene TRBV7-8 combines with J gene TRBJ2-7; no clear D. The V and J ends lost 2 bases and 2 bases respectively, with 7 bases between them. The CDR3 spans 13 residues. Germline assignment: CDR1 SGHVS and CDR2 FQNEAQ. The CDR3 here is CASSLIRTYEQYF. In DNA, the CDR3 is TGTGCCAGCAGCTTAATACGGACCTACGAGCAGTACTTC.

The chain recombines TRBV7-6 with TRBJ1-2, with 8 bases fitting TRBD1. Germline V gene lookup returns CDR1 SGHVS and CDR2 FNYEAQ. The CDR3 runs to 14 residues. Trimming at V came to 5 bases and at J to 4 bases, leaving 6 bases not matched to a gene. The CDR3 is CASSPDRGSYGYTF. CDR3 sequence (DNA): TGTGCCAGCAGCCCAGACAGGGGAAGCTATGGCTACACCTTC.

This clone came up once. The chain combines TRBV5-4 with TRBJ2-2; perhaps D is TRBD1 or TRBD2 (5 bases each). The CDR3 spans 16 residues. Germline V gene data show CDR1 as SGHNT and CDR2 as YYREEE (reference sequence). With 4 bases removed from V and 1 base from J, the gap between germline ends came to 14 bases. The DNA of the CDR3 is TGTGCCAGCAGCCTGGAGGACATCCTGAACACCGGGGAGCTGTTTTTT. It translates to CASSLEDILNTGELFF.

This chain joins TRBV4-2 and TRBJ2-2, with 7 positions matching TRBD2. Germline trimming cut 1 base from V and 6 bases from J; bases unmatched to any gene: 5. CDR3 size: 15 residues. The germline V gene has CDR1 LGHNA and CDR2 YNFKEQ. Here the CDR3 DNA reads TGTGCCAGCAGCCAAGGGGAGGGGCCGCCCGGGGAGCTGTTTTTT. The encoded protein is CASSQGEGPPGELFF.

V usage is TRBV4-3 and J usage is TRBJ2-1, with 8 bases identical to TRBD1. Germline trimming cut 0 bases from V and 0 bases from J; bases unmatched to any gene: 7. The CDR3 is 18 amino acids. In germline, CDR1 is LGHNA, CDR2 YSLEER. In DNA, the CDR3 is TGCGCCAGCAGCCAAGATGGTACAGGGGGGAGCTCCTACAATGAGCAGTTCTTC. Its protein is CASSQDGTGGSSYNEQFF.

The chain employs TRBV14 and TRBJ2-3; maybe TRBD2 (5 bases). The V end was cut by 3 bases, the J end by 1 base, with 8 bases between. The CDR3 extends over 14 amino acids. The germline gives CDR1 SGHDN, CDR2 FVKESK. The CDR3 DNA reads TGTGCCAGCAGCCACGGGGTAGGCACAGATACGCAGTATTTT. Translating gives CASSHGVGTDTQYF.

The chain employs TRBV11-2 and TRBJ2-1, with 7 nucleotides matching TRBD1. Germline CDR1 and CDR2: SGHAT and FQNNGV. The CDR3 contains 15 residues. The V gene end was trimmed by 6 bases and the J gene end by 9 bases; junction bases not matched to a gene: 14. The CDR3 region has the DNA TGTGCCAGCAGGGGGGAGACAGGGAATTTGGGTGAGCAGTTCTTC. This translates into CASRGETGNLGEQFF.

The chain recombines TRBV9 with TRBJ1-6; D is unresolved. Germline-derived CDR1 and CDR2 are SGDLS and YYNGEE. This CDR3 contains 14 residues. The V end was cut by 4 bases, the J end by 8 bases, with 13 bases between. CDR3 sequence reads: CASSRSGRDSPLHF. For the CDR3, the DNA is TGTGCCAGCAGCCGATCAGGACGGGATTCACCCCTCCACTTT. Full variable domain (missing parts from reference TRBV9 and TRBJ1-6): DSGVTQTPKHLITATGQRVTLRCSPRSGDLSVYWYQQSLDQGLQFLIQYYNGEERAKGNILERFSAQQFPDLHSELNLSSLELGDSALYFCASSRSGRDSPLHFGNGTRLTVT.

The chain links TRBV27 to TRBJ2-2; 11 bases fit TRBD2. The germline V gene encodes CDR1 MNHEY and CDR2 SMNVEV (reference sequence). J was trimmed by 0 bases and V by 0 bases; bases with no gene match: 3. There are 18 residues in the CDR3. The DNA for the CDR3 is TGTGCCAGCAGTTTATCGGTTAGCGGGGGGGCGAACACCGGGGAGCTGTTTTTT. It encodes CASSLSVSGGANTGELFF.

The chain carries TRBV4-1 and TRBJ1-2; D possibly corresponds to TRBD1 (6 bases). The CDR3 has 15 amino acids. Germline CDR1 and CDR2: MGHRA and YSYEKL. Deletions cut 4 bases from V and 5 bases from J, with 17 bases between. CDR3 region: CASSLGGGTDYGYTF. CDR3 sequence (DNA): TGCGCCAGCAGCCTAGGGGGGGGGACGGATTATGGCTACACCTTC.

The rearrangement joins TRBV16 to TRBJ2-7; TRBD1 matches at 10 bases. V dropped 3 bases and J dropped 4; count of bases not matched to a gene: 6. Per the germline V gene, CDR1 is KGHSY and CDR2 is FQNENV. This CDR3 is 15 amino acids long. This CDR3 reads CASSQSGQGGYEQYF. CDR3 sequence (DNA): TGTGCCAGCAGCCAGTCCGGACAGGGGGGATACGAGCAGTACTTC.

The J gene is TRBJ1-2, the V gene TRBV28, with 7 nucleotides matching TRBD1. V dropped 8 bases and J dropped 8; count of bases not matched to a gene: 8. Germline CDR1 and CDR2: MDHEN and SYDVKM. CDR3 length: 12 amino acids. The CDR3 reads CASLTTGIGYTF. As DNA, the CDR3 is TGTGCCAGCCTCACGACAGGGATCGGCTACACCTTC.

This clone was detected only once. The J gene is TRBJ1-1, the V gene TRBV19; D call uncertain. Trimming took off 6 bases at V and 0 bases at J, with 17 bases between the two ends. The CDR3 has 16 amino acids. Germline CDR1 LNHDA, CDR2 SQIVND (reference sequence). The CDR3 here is CASSNPQAAVNTEAFF. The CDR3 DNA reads TGTGCCAGTAGCAACCCCCAGGCGGCCGTGAACACTGAAGCTTTCTTT.

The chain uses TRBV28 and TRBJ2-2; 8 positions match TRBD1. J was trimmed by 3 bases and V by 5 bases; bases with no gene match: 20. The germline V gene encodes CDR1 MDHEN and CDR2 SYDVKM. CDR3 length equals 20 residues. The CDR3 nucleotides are TGTGCCAGCAGTGCACGATCCGCTGCTCAGGGGGCTGAGGACACCGGGGAGCTGTTTTTT. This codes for CASSARSAAQGAEDTGELFF. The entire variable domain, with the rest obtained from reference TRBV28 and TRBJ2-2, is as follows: DVKVTQSSRYLVKRTGEKVFLECVQDMDHENMFWYRQDPGLGLRLIYFSYDVKMKEKGDIPEGYSVSREKKERFSLILESASTNQTSMYLCASSARSAAQGAEDTGELFFGEGSRLTVL.

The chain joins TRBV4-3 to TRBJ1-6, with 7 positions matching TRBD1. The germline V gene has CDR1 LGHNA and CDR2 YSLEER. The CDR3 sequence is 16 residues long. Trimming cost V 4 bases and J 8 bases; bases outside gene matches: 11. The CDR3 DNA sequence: TGCGCCAGCAGCCCACGAGGCAGCGGACAGGATTCACCCCTCCACTTT. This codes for CASSPRGSGQDSPLHF.

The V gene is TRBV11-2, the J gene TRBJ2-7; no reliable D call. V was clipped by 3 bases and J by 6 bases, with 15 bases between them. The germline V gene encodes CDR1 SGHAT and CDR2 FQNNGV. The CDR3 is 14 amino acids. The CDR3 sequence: CASSLPVVGSEQYF. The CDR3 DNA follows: TGTGCCAGCAGCTTGCCCGTTGTCGGGTCCGAGCAGTACTTC.